The 9 T cell receptor beta chains listed next were all sequenced from one sample in a study of T cell changes during pregnancy in multiple sclerosis. The table came from immunoSEQ multiplex PCR; TCRdb's copy has only in-frame clones and leaves some out. This table has tens of thousands of clones, approximately 90% appearing once. Material: CD4+ T cells from peripheral blood mononuclear cells, obtained in the first trimester of pregnancy. The receptor source for this set is a female donor with multiple sclerosis, enrolled in a pregnancy study.

Remarks on this clone: At the DNA level, this CDR3 is encoded by other sequences in the same sample as well. The chain has TRBV6-5 and TRBJ2-7, with D perhaps TRBD1 (6 bases). Trimming left V 6 bases short and J 0 bases short, with 12 bases between. The CDR3 is 14 amino acids. Germline assignment: CDR1 MNHEY and CDR2 SVGAGI. This CDR3 reads CASRSGTYSYEQYF. CDR3 sequence (DNA): TGTGCCAGCAGATCCGGGACATACTCCTACGAGCAGTACTTC.

This clone has only one observation. This sequence joins TRBV9 and TRBJ2-2; 12 bases map to TRBD2. Germline-derived CDR1 and CDR2 are SGDLS and YYNGEE. J was trimmed by 9 bases and V by 3 bases; bases with no gene match: 3. The CDR3 extends over 14 amino acids. CDR3 protein: CASSEGLAGRELFF. CDR3 nucleotides: TGTGCCAGCAGCGAAGGACTAGCGGGGAGGGAGCTGTTTTTT. The whole variable domain, filled in from reference TRBV9 and TRBJ2-2, reads DSGVTQTPKHLITATGQRVTLRCSPRSGDLSVYWYQQSLDQGLQFLIQYYNGEERAKGNILERFSAQQFPDLHSELNLSSLELGDSALYFCASSEGLAGRELFFGEGSRLTVL.

The chain couples TRBV19 to TRBJ1-6; no firm D call. CDR1 and CDR2 from the germline V gene are LNHDA and SQIVND (reference sequence). Trimming took 4 bases from V and 9 from J, leaving 13 bases between them. This CDR3 region has 14 residues. The CDR3 reads CASSNIQFGSPLHF. The DNA for the CDR3 is TGTGCCAGTAGTAACATCCAGTTTGGTTCACCCCTCCACTTT.

The chain has TRBV7-2 and TRBJ1-2; D is unresolved. Germline CDR1 reads SGHTA; CDR2 reads FQGNSA. The CDR3 has 11 amino acids. V gave up 5 bases and J gave up 3 bases, with 4 bases separating them. The CDR3 spells CASSLYYGYTF. In DNA, the CDR3 is TGTGCCAGCAGCCTTTACTATGGCTACACCTTC.

The chain uses TRBV5-4 and TRBJ2-7; TRBD2 matches at 12 bases. Germline assignment: CDR1 SGHNT and CDR2 YYREEE (reference sequence). The junction had 8 bases not matched to a gene; V was cut back by 3 bases and J by 7 bases. This CDR3 has 15 residues. This CDR3 is CASSWDGLAGREQYF. DNA for the CDR3: TGTGCCAGCAGCTGGGACGGACTAGCGGGAAGGGAGCAGTACTTC.

The rearrangement joins TRBV6-1 to TRBJ2-7, with D possibly being TRBD2 (6 bases). Germline values: CDR1 MNHNS, CDR2 SASEGT. Between the trimmed V and J ends, which lost 8 bases and 6 bases, there was a span of 14 bases. CDR3 length equals 12 residues. CDR3 sequence reads: CASDGTWGEQYF. CDR3 coding DNA: TGTGCCAGCGACGGGACTTGGGGCGAGCAGTACTTC.

This clone has a handful of counts. The genes are TRBV19 and TRBJ2-4, with D perhaps matching TRBD2 (6 bases). The germline V gene encodes CDR1 LNHDA and CDR2 SQIVND (reference sequence). Deletions cut 1 base from V and 7 bases from J, with 11 bases between. CDR3 length: 14 amino acids. The CDR3 coding sequence is TGTGCCAGTAGTATAGTTGGAGGGGCGAACATTCAGTACTTC. Translated: CASSIVGGANIQYF.

The genes are TRBV5-1 and TRBJ2-2, with TRBD2 identical over 7 bases. This CDR3 is 14 amino acids long. Germline CDR1 and CDR2: SGHRS and YFSETQ. With 8 bases clipped from V and 0 bases from J, the junction kept 4 bases outside the gene matches. CDR3 nucleotides: TGCGCCAGTCAGGGAGGGGCGAACACCGGGGAGCTGTTTTTT. This codes for CASQGGANTGELFF.

This clone has more than one count but fewer than ten. The chain employs TRBV6-1 and TRBJ1-1, with 7 bases that match TRBD1. Germline V gene data show CDR1 as MNHNS and CDR2 as SASEGT. With 6 bases clipped from V and 4 bases from J, the junction kept 8 bases outside the gene matches. The CDR3 is made up of 14 amino acids. The CDR3, as DNA: TGTGCCAGCAGACGCGGGGCAGGGGGCACTGAAGCTTTCTTT. Residues: CASRRGAGGTEAFF.